This T cell receptor (beta chain) is from a study of spatial heterogeneity in lung cancer. As to time point: sample taken at primary tumor resection. Sequencing was performed on whole RNA extracted from tumor and nontumor lung tissue, or from frozen PBMC, and the material was left unsorted. Study-wide results and caveats: The study found that expanded intratumoral alpha and beta TCR counts tracked tumor mutation counts.

In TCRdb, the 5' RACE reads were re-called with MiXCR into one record per CDR3 protein. The profile shows about 9,700 distinct CDR3 sequences, 8.7% of them singletons. This clonotype was picked up many times. Its specificity is unknown. The germline gene is not matched at one end of the junction; a read error may be the cause. Specimen: lung tumor tissue, collected at surgery. The source of this sequence is a female donor with early-stage non-small cell lung cancer.

Written as DNA, the CDR3 is TGTGCCAGCAGCTCGAGACGGTCCTCTGAAAACACCATATATTTT. Its translation: CASSSRRSSENTIYF. This chain uses TRBV11-2 with TRBJ1-3; D gene uncertain. The length of the CDR3 is 15 residues. CDR1 is SGHAT, CDR2 FQNNGV, per germline.